Listed below are T cell receptor beta chains from one sample, sequenced in a study of molecular identifiers for immune sequencing clone quantification. TCRdb used MiXCR to reprocess the PCR reads, holding one entry per CDR3 protein. The sample lists some 70,000 distinct CDR3 sequences; 15% to 20% were seen once. The material sequenced was naive CD8+ T cells from blood, with Jurkat cell RNA spiked in. Source of these receptors: a human donor in good health. Some libraries in this study had Jurkat cell RNA spiked in. CDR3s include the opening cysteine and the closing phenylalanine or tryptophan. A D gene is named only where the DNA matches it firmly. Only some rows state a clone size, as once, few, many or a class for expanded clones.

j_call,d_call,clone_size,v_call,cdr3_aa,cdr3_nt
TRBJ1-5,.,.,TRBV12-3/TRBV12-4,CARSFSVNQPQHF,TGTGCCCGCAGCTTCAGCGTAAATCAGCCCCAGCATTTT
TRBJ1-1,.,many,TRBV7-6,CASSLSSKGLEAFF,TGTGCCAGCAGCTTATCCTCGAAGGGCCTTGAAGCTTTCTTT
TRBJ1-1,TRBD1,many,TRBV7-2,CASSLLTGGTEAFF,TGTGCCAGCAGCCTCCTGACAGGGGGAACTGAAGCTTTCTTT
TRBJ1-1,.,many,TRBV19,CASSTGPEAFF,TGTGCCAGTAGTACAGGACCTGAAGCTTTCTTT
TRBJ2-4,.,many,TRBV7-9,CASSLALGEGKNIQYF,TGTGCCAGCAGCTTAGCCTTGGGAGAGGGCAAAAACATTCAGTACTTC
TRBJ2-7,.,.,TRBV5-6,CASSRGRSVEQYF,TGTGCCAGCAGCCGGGGGAGGTCTGTTGAGCAGTACTTC
TRBJ2-7,TRBD2,many,TRBV28,CASSPPPTSGSILFYEQYF,TGTGCCAGCAGTCCCCCCCCGACTAGCGGGAGTATTCTCTTCTACGAGCAGTACTTC
TRBJ2-7,TRBD2,.,TRBV20-1,CSARALAGVIYEQYF,TGCAGTGCTAGAGCGTTAGCGGGAGTTATCTACGAGCAGTACTTC
TRBJ2-3,TRBD2,.,TRBV11-2,CASSLGGSAADTQYF,TGTGCCAGCAGCTTAGGCGGGAGTGCGGCAGATACGCAGTATTTT
TRBJ2-1,.,many,TRBV7-2,CASSLVRVISSYNEQFF,TGTGCCAGCAGCTTAGTCCGCGTTATTAGCTCCTACAATGAGCAGTTCTTC
TRBJ1-1,.,many,TRBV7-9,CASSHALGTEAFF,TGTGCCAGCAGCCACGCGTTGGGCACTGAAGCTTTCTTT
TRBJ2-7,.,.,TRBV11-2,CASSLTHTGRGGEQYF,TGTGCCAGCAGCTTAACACATACAGGGAGAGGCGGCGAGCAGTACTTC
TRBJ2-6,.,many,TRBV30,CAWISGANVLTF,TGTGCCTGGATATCTGGGGCCAACGTCCTGACTTTC
TRBJ2-1,TRBD2,many,TRBV20-1,CSAFSGRSSYNEQFF,TGCAGTGCCTTTAGCGGGAGAAGCTCCTACAATGAGCAGTTCTTC
TRBJ1-2,.,.,TRBV6-5,CANSPGRYYGYAF,TGTGCCAACAGCCCAGGACGCTACTATGGCTACGCCTTC
TRBJ2-7,TRBD2,many,TRBV7-9,CASVSGDYEQYF,TGTGCCAGCGTGAGCGGGGACTACGAGCAGTACTTC
TRBJ2-1,.,many,TRBV27,CASSLGSAITYNEQFF,TGTGCCAGCAGTTTGGGTAGCGCGATCACGTACAATGAGCAGTTCTTC
TRBJ1-5,.,many,TRBV20-1,CSARVPHLDQPQHF,TGCAGTGCTAGAGTGCCACACCTCGATCAGCCCCAGCATTTT
TRBJ2-7,.,many,TRBV4-3,CASSQGQFYEQYF,TGCGCCAGCAGCCAAGGCCAGTTCTACGAGCAGTACTTC
TRBJ2-2,.,few,TRBV12-5,CASGAAGAGELFF,TGTGCTAGTGGTGCGGCAGGCGCCGGGGAGCTGTTTTTT
TRBJ2-7,TRBD2,many,TRBV27,CASSLGTSGFGRWEQYF,TGTGCCAGCAGTTTAGGGACTAGCGGGTTCGGAAGGTGGGAGCAGTACTTC
TRBJ1-3,.,few,TRBV27,CASSIKSSGNTIYF,TGTGCCAGCAGTATAAAGAGCTCTGGAAACACCATATATTTT
TRBJ2-3,TRBD2,many,TRBV9,CASSVAPPGLAGDTQYF,TGTGCCAGCAGCGTAGCTCCTCCGGGACTAGCGGGAGATACGCAGTATTTT
TRBJ1-4,TRBD1,many,TRBV3-1,CASRETGANEKLFF,TGTGCCAGCCGCGAAACAGGGGCTAATGAAAAACTGTTTTTT
TRBJ2-7,TRBD2,few,TRBV6-1,CASGPGLAAYEQYF,TGTGCCAGCGGGCCGGGACTAGCGGCCTACGAGCAGTACTTC
TRBJ2-2,.,many,TRBV30,CAWSVGVLPAGELFF,TGTGCCTGGAGTGTGGGGGTTCTCCCCGCCGGGGAGCTGTTTTTT
TRBJ2-2,.,few,TRBV5-5,CASRTRPRGDTGELFF,TGTGCCAGCAGAACGAGACCGAGAGGGGACACCGGGGAGCTGTTTTTT
TRBJ1-5,.,.,TRBV5-3,CARSSLGHSPNQPQHF,TGTGCCAGAAGCTCCCTGGGGCATTCCCCCAATCAGCCCCAGCATTTT
TRBJ2-7,.,.,TRBV13,CASGLGRSYEQYF,TGTGCCAGCGGCTTGGGGAGGTCCTACGAGCAGTACTTC
TRBJ2-4,TRBD1,many,TRBV18,CASSPPGQGVNIQYF,TGTGCCAGCTCACCGCCGGGACAGGGTGTAAACATTCAGTACTTC
TRBJ2-7,.,few,TRBV7-9,CASSFTGQETYEQYF,TGTGCCAGCAGCTTTACTGGGCAGGAGACCTACGAGCAGTACTTC
TRBJ1-4,.,many,TRBV20-1,CSARNRVGNEKLFF,TGCAGTGCTAGAAACAGGGTCGGTAATGAAAAACTGTTTTTT
TRBJ1-1,.,.,TRBV21-1,CASGPRRNTEAFF,TGTGCCAGCGGACCCAGGAGAAACACTGAAGCTTTCTTT
TRBJ2-7,.,many,TRBV7-6,CASSLWAENEQYF,TGTGCCAGCAGCTTATGGGCAGAGAACGAGCAGTACTTC
TRBJ2-3,.,many,TRBV9,CASSVVAGYTDTQYF,TGTGCCAGCAGCGTAGTTGCGGGTTACACAGATACGCAGTATTTT
TRBJ1-6,TRBD1,many,TRBV7-6,CASSLGGTGGQSPLHF,TGTGCCAGCAGCTTAGGGGGGACAGGGGGCCAATCACCCCTCCACTTT
TRBJ2-7,TRBD2,.,TRBV5-1,CVSNNQGLAGGNEQYF,TGCGTCAGCAACAACCAGGGACTAGCGGGAGGTAACGAGCAGTACTTC
TRBJ2-2,TRBD2,many,TRBV9,CASSSPTRGRSDTGELFF,TGTGCCAGCAGCTCACCCACCCGCGGGAGATCCGACACCGGGGAGCTGTTTTTT
TRBJ2-1,TRBD2,many,TRBV15,CATSSPGTSGSDEFF,TGTGCCACCAGCAGTCCCGGGACTAGCGGGAGTGATGAGTTCTTC
TRBJ1-6,.,many,TRBV2,CASSEAHFRRSDKKNSPLHF,TGTGCCAGCAGTGAAGCGCATTTTCGCCGCAGCGACAAGAAGAATTCACCCCTCCACTTT
TRBJ1-2,.,few,TRBV15,CATSRLRDAGGYGYTF,TGTGCCACCAGCAGACTCAGGGACGCCGGCGGCTATGGCTACACCTTC
TRBJ1-2,.,many,TRBV19,CASSIGATGYTF,TGTGCCAGTAGTATAGGGGCTACTGGCTACACCTTC
TRBJ2-2,.,.,TRBV18,CASSPLGATKSTGELFF,TGTGCCAGCTCACCTCTCGGGGCTACAAAGAGCACCGGGGAGCTGTTTTTT
TRBJ2-4,.,.,TRBV5-6,CASSLGGAKNIQYF,TGTGCCAGCAGCCTCGGGGGAGCCAAAAACATTCAGTACTTC
TRBJ2-1,.,few,TRBV7-6,CASSSLDSPSYNEQFF,TGTGCCAGCAGCTCATTGGATAGCCCCTCCTACAATGAGCAGTTCTTC
TRBJ1-5,TRBD1,many,TRBV6-8,CASSYSRGTARPQHF,TGTGCCAGCAGTTACTCGAGAGGGACAGCTCGGCCCCAGCATTTT